These 13 T cell receptor beta chains came from one sample sequenced in a study of blood T cell repertoires in COVID-19. Sequenced by immunoSEQ multiplex PCR; TCRdb stores in-frame clones only, minus some. The sample holds 150,000 to 200,000 clones, about 80% seen once. Source material: peripheral blood. Receptor source: a woman aged 50 to 60 with active or convalescent COVID-19.

The genes are TRBV4-3 and TRBJ2-3; the match to TRBD1 covers 8 bases. V dropped 0 bases and J dropped 4; count of bases not matched to a gene: 6. This CDR3 region has 16 residues. Germline CDR1 reads LGHNA; CDR2 reads YSLEER. In nucleotides, the CDR3 is TGCGCCAGCAGCCAAGAGCCAGGACAGGGCGCAGATACGCAGTATTTT. Protein sequence: CASSQEPGQGADTQYF.

This chain links TRBV19 with TRBJ1-2; tentatively, D is TRBD1 (5 bases). The ends were cut back, 3 bases at V and 4 bases at J, with 15 bases in the middle. Germline-derived CDR1 and CDR2 are LNHDA and SQIVND (reference sequence). This CDR3 is 15 amino acids long. CDR3 in amino acids: CASSIDSNWGYGYTF. CDR3 nucleotide sequence: TGTGCCAGTAGTATCGACAGTAATTGGGGCTATGGCTACACCTTC.

V gene TRBV5-1 combines with J gene TRBJ1-1; the D gene is possibly TRBD1 (5 bases). CDR1 is SGHRS, CDR2 YFSETQ, per germline. Deletions cut 1 base from V and 7 bases from J, with 14 bases between. The CDR3 sequence is 14 residues long. Written as DNA, the CDR3 is TGCGCCAGCAGCTTGAAATTCCGGGGGAATGAAGCTTTCTTT. Translation gives CASSLKFRGNEAFF.

V is TRBV30 and J is TRBJ1-4; D ambiguous. Germline CDR1 is GTSNPN and CDR2 is SVGIG (reference sequence). V lost 4 bases to trimming and J lost 5 bases, with 14 bases between them. This CDR3 contains 14 residues. The CDR3 reads CAWNFGSPNEKLFF. The CDR3, as DNA: TGTGCCTGGAACTTCGGGAGCCCCAATGAAAAACTGTTTTTT.

The V call is TRBV12-3 or TRBV12-4, the J call TRBJ1-2, with 8 nucleotides matching TRBD1. V shed 6 bases and J 6 bases; nucleotides not matched to a gene: 6. This CDR3 contains 13 residues. The CDR3 is CASSSDRGNGYTF. The CDR3 coding sequence is TGTGCCAGCAGCTCCGACAGGGGTAATGGCTACACCTTC.

The V and J genes are TRBV28 and TRBJ2-5; weak D call: TRBD1 (5 bases). Trimming removed 4 bases from V and 5 bases from J, with 14 bases in between. This CDR3 contains 14 residues. Looked up from germline, CDR1 is MDHEN and CDR2 is SYDVKM. The chain's CDR3 is CASSSPGFGETQYF. The CDR3 DNA reads as TGTGCCAGCAGTTCCCCAGGGTTCGGGGAGACCCAGTACTTC.

This clone was detected once. The chain joins TRBV13 to TRBJ2-1, with D perhaps matching TRBD2 (6 bases). Trimming took off 6 bases at V and 5 bases at J, with 14 bases between the two ends. Per the germline V gene, CDR1 is PRHDT and CDR2 is FYEKMQ (reference sequence). This CDR3 region has 14 residues. The CDR3, as DNA: TGTGCCAGCAGGTCTGGGACTCTAAACAATGAGCAGTTCTTC. Protein product: CASRSGTLNNEQFF.

This chain joins TRBV24-1 and TRBJ2-3; 9 bases match TRBD1. CDR3 size: 17 residues. Per the germline V gene, CDR1 is KGHDR and CDR2 is SFDVKD. With 3 bases clipped from V and 2 bases from J, the junction kept 8 bases outside the gene matches. The CDR3 DNA sequence: TGTGCCACCAGTGATGGTGGGACAGGGTACATCACAGATACGCAGTATTTT. Protein sequence: CATSDGGTGYITDTQYF.

The V gene is TRBV5-1, the J gene TRBJ1-1, with a weak D call TRBD1 (5 bases). Trimming removed 3 bases from V and 2 bases from J, with 11 bases in between. This CDR3 is 14 amino acids long. Looked up from germline, CDR1 is SGHRS and CDR2 is YFSETQ. CDR3 sequence: CASSSQVSNTEAFF. The CDR3 nucleotides are TGCGCCAGCAGCTCACAGGTGAGCAACACTGAAGCTTTCTTT. The full variable domain, its missing parts supplied by reference TRBV5-1 and TRBJ1-1, is KAGVTQTPRYLIKTRGQQVTLSCSPISGHRSVSWYQQTPGQGLQFLFEYFSETQRNKGNFPGRFSGRQFSNSRSEMNVSTLELGDSALYLCASSSQVSNTEAFFGQGTRLTVV.

This chain uses TRBV30 with TRBJ1-3; maybe TRBD1 (5 bases). The V and J ends lost 0 bases and 0 bases respectively, with 15 bases between them. This CDR3 region has 17 residues. CDR1 and CDR2 from the germline V gene are GTSNPN and SVGIG (reference sequence). The CDR3, as DNA: TGTGCCTGGAGTGTACTGGGGGGTCTTAGCTCTGGAAACACCATATATTTT. It specifies CAWSVLGGLSSGNTIYF.

This clone was detected many times. The chain links TRBV6-5 to TRBJ2-3, with 8 bases matching TRBD1. The germline V gene encodes CDR1 MNHEY and CDR2 SVGAGI. V lost 8 bases to trimming and J lost 0 bases; unmatched junction nucleotides: 7. The CDR3 contains 15 residues. The CDR3 region is CASQRRDRSTDTQYF. In DNA, the CDR3 is TGTGCCAGCCAGAGGCGGGACAGGAGCACAGATACGCAGTATTTT.

The rearrangement links TRBV5-8 to TRBJ2-1; 11 positions match TRBD2. Germline-derived CDR1 and CDR2 are SGHTS and YDEGEE. The J segment lost 6 bases and the V segment lost 4 bases, leaving 12 bases of the junction unmatched. This CDR3 contains 17 residues. The CDR3 sequence is CASSLTTSGTRLNEQFF. DNA for the CDR3: TGTGCCAGCAGCCTAACGACTAGCGGGACCCGTCTCAATGAGCAGTTCTTC.

The chain links TRBV7-9 to TRBJ2-7; TRBD2 might be the D (5 bases). This CDR3 has 13 amino acids. Germline V gene data show CDR1 as SEHNR and CDR2 as FQNEAQ (reference sequence). Trimming took 4 bases from V and 1 from J, leaving 8 bases between them. CDR3 in DNA: TGTGCCAGCAGCTCGGGGAGTTCCTACGAGCAGTACTTC. Translated: CASSSGSSYEQYF.